The 27 T cell receptor beta chains below were found in one sample sequenced in a study of shared clonotypes between healthy human individuals. The table came from immunoSEQ multiplex PCR; TCRdb's copy has only in-frame clones and leaves some out. The sample holds about 490,000 clones, over 75% seen once. Sequenced sample: PBMCs. These receptor sequences come from a middle-aged woman in good health. Some clones in this sample may be carry-over from other donors' samples.

This clone was counted many times. The sample holds other DNA sequences that translate to the same CDR3. The chain employs TRBV6-5 and TRBJ1-1, with D uncertain. The V gene lost 7 bases and the J gene lost 11 bases, with 14 bases spanning the gap. Germline V gene lookup returns CDR1 MNHEY and CDR2 SVGAGI. The CDR3 sequence is 11 residues long. The CDR3 here is CASTQEVVAFF. In DNA form, the CDR3 reads TGTGCCAGCACCCAGGAGGTGGTGGCTTTCTTT.

This clone was counted only a few times. A much larger clone lies one base from this, so it may be a read error. This rearrangement joins TRBV5-1 to TRBJ2-7; D tentatively reads TRBD1 or TRBD2 (5 bases each). V was trimmed by 4 bases and J by 3 bases, leaving 11 bases between them. CDR1 SGHRS and CDR2 YFSETQ come from the germline V gene. This CDR3 contains 13 residues. The CDR3 nucleotides read TGCGCCAGCAGCCGGGACCGCTACTACGAGCAGTACTTC. It encodes CASSRDRYYEQYF. The whole variable domain, remainder taken from reference TRBV5-1 and TRBJ2-7, is KAGVTQTPRYLIKTRGQQVTLSCSPISGHRSVSWYQQTPGQGLQFLFEYFSETQRNKGNFPGRFSGRQFSNSRSEMNVSTLELGDSALYLCASSRDRYYEQYFGPGTRLTVT.

This clone has a single count. A far more abundant clone sits one base away, making this likely a read error. Additional DNA sequences in this sample encode the identical CDR3. V and J are TRBV6-5 and TRBJ2-7; 8 nucleotides agree with TRBD2. CDR1 is MNHEY and CDR2 is SVGAGI in the germline V gene. V was pared by 0 bases and J by 5 bases, with 6 bases of the junction left unmatched. The CDR3 length is 15 residues. CDR3 sequence: CASSYSAGGSDEQYF. CDR3 bases: TGTGCCAGCAGTTACTCTGCGGGAGGTTCAGACGAGCAGTACTTC.

The count of this clone is one. This chain uses TRBV7-2 with TRBJ2-7, with TRBD2 identical over 9 bases. Losses at the gene ends were 5 bases for V and 2 bases for J; bases not matched to a gene: 13. CDR1 and CDR2 (germline): SGHTA, FQGNSA. This CDR3 is built from 17 residues. The CDR3 region has the DNA TGTGCCAGCAGCCCGCAAAGCTTGTCTAGCGGGGCCTACGAGCAGTACTTC. Its translation: CASSPQSLSSGAYEQYF.

This clone occurred many times. The sample holds other DNA sequences that translate to the same CDR3. This chain uses TRBV2 with TRBJ1-5; D not certain. Germline V gives CDR1 SNHLY, CDR2 FYNNEI. V lost 6 bases, J lost 0 bases, and 6 bases lay in between. The CDR3 has 13 amino acids. The chain's CDR3 is CASRRDSNQPQHF. In DNA, the CDR3 is TGTGCCAGCAGAAGAGATAGCAATCAGCCCCAGCATTTT.

About this clone itself: This same CDR3 is encoded by further DNA sequences in the sample. The chain combines TRBV18 with TRBJ2-2; 7 bases are a match to TRBD1. The CDR3 runs to 15 residues. The V and J ends lost 3 bases and 0 bases, in that order; junction bases with no gene match: 1. Germline V gene sequence: CDR1 KGHSH, CDR2 LQKENI. CDR3 region: CASSPQGANTGELFF. The DNA of the CDR3 is TGTGCCAGCTCACCGCAGGGGGCGAACACCGGGGAGCTGTTTTTT.

For this clone: With only one base between it and a far larger clone, this is likely a read error. The chain joins TRBV11-3 to TRBJ2-3; 8 bases map to TRBD2. The V gene end was trimmed by 5 bases and the J gene end by 3 bases; junction bases not matched to a gene: 7. CDR1 is SGHNT and CDR2 is YENEEA in the germline V gene. The CDR3 covers 15 residues. The CDR3 DNA reads as TGTGCCAGCAGCCAAGCGGGAGAGCCGACAGATACGCAGTATTTT. Translated, it gives CASSQAGEPTDTQYF.

This clone was counted a few times. The chain recombines TRBV18 with TRBJ1-1, with unresolved D. The CDR3 sequence is 13 residues long. Germline V gives CDR1 KGHSH, CDR2 LQKENI. V was shortened by 1 base and J by 0 bases, with 3 bases between the two germline ends. This CDR3 is CASSPQVNTEAFF. Written as DNA, the CDR3 is TGTGCCAGCTCACCACAGGTGAACACTGAAGCTTTCTTT.

The chain recombines TRBV21-1 with TRBJ1-1; TRBD1 reflects the table's D call only, with no check against the DNA. TRBV21-1 is a listed pseudogene. The length of the CDR3 is 14 residues. The CDR3 DNA reads as TGTGCCAGCAGCACAGACCTTAGGGGTCCTGAAGCTTTCTTT. Residues: CASSTDLRGPEAFF.

This rearrangement joins TRBV7-3 to TRBJ2-2, with TRBD2 identical over 9 bases. V gave up 5 bases and J gave up 5 bases; unmatched junction bases: 9. In germline, CDR1 is SGHTA, CDR2 FQGTGA. The CDR3 totals 16 residues. The CDR3 DNA reads TGTGCCAGCAGCCAGGCCAGCGGGAGGCAGACCGGGGAGCTGTTTTTT. Translating gives CASSQASGRQTGELFF.

About this clone itself: A far larger clone differs by one base, so this is likely a read error. The identical CDR3 is also encoded by other nucleotide sequences in the sample. The rearrangement joins TRBV28 to TRBJ1-2, with D hard to call. The CDR3 is 12 amino acids. CDR1 and CDR2 from the germline V gene are MDHEN and SYDVKM. The CDR3 DNA sequence: TGTGCTAGCAGTTTCGGGGTTGATGGCTACACCTTC. This codes for CASSFGVDGYTF.

V usage is TRBV4-1 and J usage is TRBJ2-1, with 12 bases fitting TRBD2. Trimming removed 4 bases from V and 5 bases from J; junction bases left unmatched: 12. There are 18 residues in the CDR3. CDR1 is MGHRA and CDR2 is YSYEKL in the germline V gene. As DNA, the CDR3 is TGCGCCAGCAGCCCCGTACGCCTAGCGGGAGGGTCAGACAATGAGCAGTTCTTC. Encoded protein: CASSPVRLAGGSDNEQFF.

The V gene is TRBV6-1, the J gene TRBJ1-2; no definite D call. Per the germline V gene, CDR1 is MNHNS and CDR2 is SASEGT. The V end lost 6 bases, the J end lost 6 bases, and 17 bases lay between the germline ends. The CDR3 is made up of 14 amino acids. The CDR3 spells CASSDNTGFHGYTF. The CDR3 region has the DNA TGTGCCAGCAGCGATAACACCGGGTTCCATGGCTACACCTTC.

This clone has only one observation. CDR3 amino acids: CASSLYGVGTDTQYF. CDR3 in DNA: TGTGCCAGCAGCTTATATGGGGTTGGAACAGATACGCAGTATTTT. The V call is TRBV7-3, the J call TRBJ2-3; D remains unclear. This CDR3 has 15 residues. CDR1 and CDR2 (germline): SGHTA, FQGTGA. Trimming shortened V by 2 bases and J by 3 bases, and 12 bases separated the two germline ends. Using reference TRBV7-3 and TRBJ2-3 for the parts outside the CDR3, the full variable domain is GAGVSQTPSNKVTEKGKYVELRCDPISGHTALYWYRQSLGQGPEFLIYFQGTGAADDSGLPNDRFFAVRPEGSVSTLKIQRTERGDSAVYLCASSLYGVGTDTQYFGPGTRLTVL.

With regard to this clone: The likely explanation is a read error, given a far larger clone one base away. This chain joins TRBV4-1 and TRBJ2-7; D might be TRBD1 (5 bases). CDR1 and CDR2 from the germline V gene are MGHRA and YSYEKL. The CDR3 is 11 amino acids. The CDR3: CASSQQGERYF. The DNA for the CDR3 is TGCGCCAGCAGCCAACAGGGCGAGCGGTACTTC.

As regards this clone: A far larger clone differs by one base, so this is likely a read error. Within the sample, other DNA sequences also encode this same CDR3. The rearrangement links TRBV5-4 to TRBJ2-2; TRBD2 might be the D (5 bases). CDR1 SGHNT and CDR2 YYREEE come from the germline V gene (reference sequence). The CDR3 is 14 amino acids. Here the CDR3 reads CASSSGGQTGELFF. The CDR3 coding sequence is TGTGCCAGCAGCTCCGGAGGTCAGACCGGGGAACTGTTTTTT.

The chain combines TRBV6-5 with TRBJ1-3; D is uncertain. The CDR3 spans 13 residues. CDR1 is MNHEY and CDR2 is SVGAGI in the germline V gene. Trimming took 7 bases from V and 4 from J, leaving 11 bases between them. The CDR3 protein is CASTVGVGNTIYF. CDR3 bases: TGTGCCAGCACCGTCGGTGTAGGAAACACCATATATTTT.

Of note for this clone: A far bigger clonotype differs at one base, so this is likely a read error. Different DNA sequences within this sample yield the same CDR3. V is TRBV6-5 and J is TRBJ2-7; D uncertain. V lost 5 bases and J 4 bases, leaving 18 bases between the germline ends. Germline V gene lookup returns CDR1 MNHEY and CDR2 SVGAGI. The CDR3 sequence is 15 residues long. In nucleotides, the CDR3 is TGTGCCAGCAGTACTACCAGCGTGTCAACATACGAGCAGTACTTC. It is translated as CASSTTSVSTYEQYF.

The CDR3 DNA reads TGTGCCAGCAGTGAAGGGACAGGGGTGGCCGAGCAGTACTTC. Protein product: CASSEGTGVAEQYF. This rearrangement joins TRBV6-1 to TRBJ2-7, with 9 bases fitting TRBD1. Germline V gene sequence: CDR1 MNHNS, CDR2 SASEGT. The ends lost 1 base at V and 6 bases at J; junction bases unmatched: 4. This CDR3 is built from 14 residues.

To note about this clone: A far bigger clonotype differs at one base, so this is likely a read error. This CDR3 is also generated by other DNA sequences in the sample. The chain links TRBV11-2 to TRBJ2-2, with TRBD1 matching over 7 bases. This CDR3 comprises 15 residues. Germline V lookup: CDR1 SGHAT, CDR2 FQNNGV. The CDR3 DNA follows: TGTGCCAGCAGCTTATTGACAGGGAACACCGGTGAGCTGTTTTTT. It specifies CASSLLTGNTGELFF. The whole variable domain, filled in from reference TRBV11-2 and TRBJ2-2, reads EAGVAQSPRYKIIEKRQSVAFWCNPISGHATLYWYQQILGQGPKLLIQFQNNGVVDDSQLPKDRFSAERLKGVDSTLKIQPAKLEDSAVYLCASSLLTGNTGELFFGEGSRLTVL.

The chain links TRBV27 to TRBJ2-2; perhaps TRBD2 as D (6 bases). CDR1 MNHEY and CDR2 SMNVEV come from the germline V gene (reference sequence). The CDR3 totals 13 residues. V was pared by 4 bases and J by 5 bases, with 8 bases between. CDR3 residues: CASSWRETGELFF. DNA for the CDR3: TGTGCCAGCAGTTGGCGGGAAACCGGGGAGCTGTTTTTT.

J is TRBJ2-7 and V is TRBV18, with 10 bases identical to TRBD2. This CDR3 contains 15 residues. Germline V gene data show CDR1 as KGHSH and CDR2 as LQKENI. Unmatched junction bases numbered 7, after V lost 5 bases and J lost 3 bases. CDR3 in amino acids: CASSRTSGTIYEQYF. CDR3 coding DNA: TGTGCCAGCTCAAGAACTAGCGGGACTATCTACGAGCAGTACTTC.

The chain recombines TRBV6-5 with TRBJ2-2, with D unresolved. The V end lost 7 bases, the J end lost 4 bases, and 7 bases lay between the germline ends. From germline, CDR1 is MNHEY and CDR2 SVGAGI. CDR3 length: 12 residues. For the CDR3, the DNA is TGTGCCAGCACCTCCGTCACCGGGGAGCTGTTTTTT. Encoded protein: CASTSVTGELFF.

This clone was picked up a small number of times. This chain links TRBV7-3 with TRBJ2-1; 7 bases map to TRBD2. The V gene's germline CDR1 is SGHTA and CDR2 FQGTGA. The junction had 7 bases not matched to a gene; V was cut back by 5 bases and J by 9 bases. The CDR3 is 13 amino acids. CDR3 loop: CASSPHSGSEQFF. The CDR3 DNA sequence: TGTGCCAGCAGCCCCCATAGCGGGTCTGAGCAGTTCTTC.

The rearrangement links TRBV4-2 to TRBJ2-1; maybe TRBD2 (5 bases). The germline gives CDR1 LGHNA, CDR2 YNFKEQ. The CDR3 contains 15 residues. With 1 base removed from V and 6 bases from J, the gap between germline ends came to 13 bases. The CDR3 here is CASSQGGELGNEQFF. The CDR3 nucleotides are TGTGCCAGCAGCCAAGGGGGAGAGCTTGGCAATGAGCAGTTCTTC.

A word on this clone: It is likely a read error: a sequence one base away is far more abundant. The rearrangement joins TRBV6-1 to TRBJ1-3, with a weak D call TRBD1 (6 bases). V was cut by 1 base and J by 4 bases, with 11 bases left in between. The germline V gene has CDR1 MNHNS and CDR2 SASEGT. The CDR3 spans 15 residues. The CDR3 region has the DNA TGTGCCAGCAGTGAAGAGGGGGTCGGAGGAAACACCATATATTTT. It codes for CASSEEGVGGNTIYF.

J is TRBJ2-2 and V is TRBV5-1; maybe TRBD1 (5 bases). The CDR3 contains 15 residues. CDR1 SGHRS and CDR2 YFSETQ come from the germline V gene. Between the trimmed V and J ends, which lost 3 bases and 4 bases, there was a span of 13 bases. DNA of the CDR3: TGCGCCAGCAGCTCACAGGACCCAACCACCGGGGAGCTGTTTTTT. This gives the protein CASSSQDPTTGELFF.